This is a list of T cell receptor beta chains from one sample in a study of technical replicates of blood from a handful of donors. This table comes from immunoSEQ multiplex PCR, and its TCRdb copy is limited to in-frame clones, with some not included. The repertoire holds roughly 51,000 clones, with about 94% as singletons. Sequencing was carried out using PBMCs. These receptors were taken from a human donor in good health. Some clones in this sample may be carry-over from other donors' samples. The CDR3 runs from the conserved cysteine through the conserved F or W. The D gene is left open where the match is weak. Rows give clone size only sometimes, using once, few, many, or a class for an expanded clone.

D: TRBD1; V: TRBV29-1; J: TRBJ1-4; size: once; DNA: TGCAGCGTCCGAACCGGGACAGGGCTGGAAAAACTGTTTTTT; CDR3: CSVRTGTGLEKLFF
D: NA; V: TRBV20-1; J: TRBJ2-3; size: NA; DNA: TGCAGTGCCCGGGAAGGTAGTCGGCAGTATTTT; CDR3: CSAREGSRQYF
D: NA; V: TRBV7-2; J: TRBJ2-7; size: NA; DNA: TGTGCCAGCACCGAGGCTCCCGGGGTTGGAGAGCAGTACTTC; CDR3: CASTEAPGVGEQYF
D: NA; V: TRBV5-4; J: TRBJ1-2; size: once; DNA: TGTGCCAGCAGCTTGGGCAGGGAACGCTATGGCTACACCTTC; CDR3: CASSLGRERYGYTF
D: TRBD2; V: TRBV4-3; J: TRBJ2-7; size: NA; DNA: TGCGCCAGCAGCCAAGATCAGCGGGGCAGCTACGAGCAGTACTTC; CDR3: CASSQDQRGSYEQYF
D: NA; V: TRBV7-9; J: TRBJ2-3; size: NA; DNA: TGTGCCAGCAGCTGGACTCTCACAGATACGCAGTATTTT; CDR3: CASSWTLTDTQYF
D: TRBD2; V: TRBV6-5; J: TRBJ2-7; size: NA; DNA: TGTGCCAGCAGTTCCGCTACTAGCGGGGGTACGTGGCAGTACTTC; CDR3: CASSSATSGGTWQYF
D: TRBD1; V: TRBV7-9; J: TRBJ2-2; size: NA; DNA: TGTGCCAGCAGCTCGCCAGGGGGAAACACCGGGGAGCTGTTTTTT; CDR3: CASSSPGGNTGELFF
D: TRBD1; V: TRBV2; J: TRBJ1-5; size: NA; DNA: TGTGCCAGCAGTTGGACAGGGGTGCAGCCCCAGCATTTT; CDR3: CASSWTGVQPQHF
D: TRBD2; V: TRBV7-2; J: TRBJ2-1; size: NA; DNA: TGTGCCAGCAGCTTTACTAGCGTCACCGAGCAGTTCTTC; CDR3: CASSFTSVTEQFF
D: NA; V: TRBV6-5; J: TRBJ1-1; size: NA; DNA: TGTGCCAGCAGTTACTCGACGGGTGGTCCTGAAGCTTTCTTT; CDR3: CASSYSTGGPEAFF
D: TRBD1; V: TRBV19; J: TRBJ2-5; size: NA; DNA: TGTGCCAGTATCGGGACAGGGCCTGGCGAGACCCAGTACTTC; CDR3: CASIGTGPGETQYF
D: NA; V: TRBV2; J: TRBJ1-1; size: NA; DNA: TGTGCCAGCAGTGAAACGGCAGGCCCGAACACTGAAGCTTTCTTT; CDR3: CASSETAGPNTEAFF
D: NA; V: TRBV27; J: TRBJ2-5; size: NA; DNA: TGTGCCAGCAGTCCCCGAGTTTCAGGGGCCTACTCCCCAGAGACCCAGTACTTC; CDR3: CASSPRVSGAYSPETQYF
D: NA; V: TRBV29-1; J: TRBJ1-2; size: NA; DNA: TGCAGCGTCCGTCTGAACTATGGCTACACCTTC; CDR3: CSVRLNYGYTF
D: NA; V: TRBV1; J: TRBJ2-2; size: NA; DNA: TGCACCAGCAGCCAGACAGGGTTTACCGGGGAGCTGTTTTTT; CDR3: CTSSQTGFTGELFF
D: NA; V: TRBV5-1; J: TRBJ2-5; size: NA; DNA: TGCGCCAGCAGCTCCCGGGACTTCAAAGAGACCCAGTACTTC; CDR3: CASSSRDFKETQYF
D: TRBD1; V: TRBV7-9; J: TRBJ1-2; size: NA; DNA: TGTGCCAGCAGCCGGGAGGACAGGGCCCTTGGAGGCTACACCTTC; CDR3: CASSREDRALGGYTF
D: TRBD1; V: TRBV9; J: TRBJ2-5; size: NA; DNA: TGTGCCAGCAACAGACAGGGCGGAGAGACCCAGTACTTC; CDR3: CASNRQGGETQYF
D: NA; V: TRBV9; J: TRBJ1-3; size: NA; DNA: TGTGCCAGCAGCGATCCCTTGGGCAGGCCGCCCGTCTCTGGAAACACCATATATTTT; CDR3: CASSDPLGRPPVSGNTIYF
D: TRBD2; V: TRBV4-2; J: TRBJ2-7; size: NA; DNA: TGTGCCAGCAGCCAAGATCTACCGGGACTAGCGACACCCTACGAGCAGTACTTC; CDR3: CASSQDLPGLATPYEQYF
D: NA; V: TRBV18; J: TRBJ1-5; size: NA; DNA: TGTGCCAGCTCACCGGAGAGGCATCAGCCCCAGCATTTT; CDR3: CASSPERHQPQHF
D: TRBD2; V: TRBV9; J: TRBJ2-2; size: NA; DNA: TGTGCCAGCAGCGTAGTCGTACTAGCGGGGGCCGGGGAGCTGTTTTTT; CDR3: CASSVVVLAGAGELFF
D: NA; V: TRBV6-1; J: TRBJ1-2; size: NA; DNA: TGTGCCAGCAGTGAAGTCGGACAGCACCACACCTTC; CDR3: CASSEVGQHHTF
D: TRBD2; V: TRBV5-1; J: TRBJ2-1; size: NA; DNA: TGCGCCAGCAGCCCTGTGGCTAGCGGGTCCTACAATGAGCAGTTCTTC; CDR3: CASSPVASGSYNEQFF
D: NA; V: TRBV4-2; J: TRBJ2-2; size: NA; DNA: TGTGCCAGCAGCCAAGGGACAGGGGTTACTAGCGGGAAGGGGGAGCTGTTTTTT; CDR3: CASSQGTGVTSGKGELFF
D: TRBD1; V: TRBV7-9; J: TRBJ2-1; size: NA; DNA: TGTGCCAGCAGCAAAGGGGGGACAGGGGGCAATGAGCAGTTCTTC; CDR3: CASSKGGTGGNEQFF
D: NA; V: TRBV19; J: TRBJ1-5; size: once; DNA: TGTGCCAGTACTATACCCGGGAATCAGCCCCAGCATTTT; CDR3: CASTIPGNQPQHF
D: TRBD2; V: TRBV6-1; J: TRBJ2-1; size: once; DNA: TGTGCCAGCAGGGTTGGGACTAGCTCCTACAATGAGCAGTTCTTC; CDR3: CASRVGTSSYNEQFF